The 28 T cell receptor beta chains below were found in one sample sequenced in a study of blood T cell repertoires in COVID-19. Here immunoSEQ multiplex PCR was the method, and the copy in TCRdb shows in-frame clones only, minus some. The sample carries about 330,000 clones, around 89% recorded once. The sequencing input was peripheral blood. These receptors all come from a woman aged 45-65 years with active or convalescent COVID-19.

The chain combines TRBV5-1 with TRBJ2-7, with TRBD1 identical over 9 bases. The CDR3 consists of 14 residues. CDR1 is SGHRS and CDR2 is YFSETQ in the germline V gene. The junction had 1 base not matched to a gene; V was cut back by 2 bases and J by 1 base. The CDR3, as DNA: TGCGCCAGCAGCTTCGACAGGGGGTCCTACGAGCAGTACTTC. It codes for CASSFDRGSYEQYF. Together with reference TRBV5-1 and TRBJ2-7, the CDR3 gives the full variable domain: KAGVTQTPRYLIKTRGQQVTLSCSPISGHRSVSWYQQTPGQGLQFLFEYFSETQRNKGNFPGRFSGRQFSNSRSEMNVSTLELGDSALYLCASSFDRGSYEQYFGPGTRLTVT.

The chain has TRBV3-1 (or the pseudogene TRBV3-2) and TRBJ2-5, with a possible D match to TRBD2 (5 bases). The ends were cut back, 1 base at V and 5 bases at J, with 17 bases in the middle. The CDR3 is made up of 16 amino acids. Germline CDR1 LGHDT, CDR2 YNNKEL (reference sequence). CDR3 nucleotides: TGTGCCAGCAGCCAAGGGCCCTCGGGGTCGGGGGAGACCCAGTACTTC. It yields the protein CASSQGPSGSGETQYF.

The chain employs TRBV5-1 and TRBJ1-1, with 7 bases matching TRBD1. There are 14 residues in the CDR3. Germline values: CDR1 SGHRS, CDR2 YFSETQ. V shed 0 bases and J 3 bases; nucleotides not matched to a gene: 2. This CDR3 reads CASSLAGGDTEAFF. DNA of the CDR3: TGCGCCAGCAGCTTGGCAGGGGGTGACACTGAAGCTTTCTTT.

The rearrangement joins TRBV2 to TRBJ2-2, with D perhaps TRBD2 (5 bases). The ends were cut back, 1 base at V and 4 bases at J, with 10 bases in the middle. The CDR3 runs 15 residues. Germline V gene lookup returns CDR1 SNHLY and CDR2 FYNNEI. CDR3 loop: CASSEGLGGTGELFF. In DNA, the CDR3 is TGTGCCAGCAGTGAAGGGCTAGGAGGCACCGGGGAGCTGTTTTTT.

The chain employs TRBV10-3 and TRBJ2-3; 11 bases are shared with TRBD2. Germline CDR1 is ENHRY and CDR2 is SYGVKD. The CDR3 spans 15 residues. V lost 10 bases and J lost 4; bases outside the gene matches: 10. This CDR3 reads CATLGIAGGADTQYF. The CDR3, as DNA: TGTGCCACCCTCGGAATAGCGGGGGGGGCAGATACGCAGTATTTT.

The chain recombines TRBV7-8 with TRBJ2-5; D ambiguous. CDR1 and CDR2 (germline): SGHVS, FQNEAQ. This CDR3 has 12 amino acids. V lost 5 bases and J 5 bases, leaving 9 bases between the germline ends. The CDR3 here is CASSPSGETQYF. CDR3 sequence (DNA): TGTGCCAGCAGCCCATCGGGTGAGACCCAGTACTTC.

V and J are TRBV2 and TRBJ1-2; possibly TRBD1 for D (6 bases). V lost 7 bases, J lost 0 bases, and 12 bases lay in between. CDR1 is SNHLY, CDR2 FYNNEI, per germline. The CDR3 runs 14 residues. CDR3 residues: CASTRDNPNYGYTF. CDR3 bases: TGTGCCAGCACCAGGGACAACCCTAACTATGGCTACACCTTC.

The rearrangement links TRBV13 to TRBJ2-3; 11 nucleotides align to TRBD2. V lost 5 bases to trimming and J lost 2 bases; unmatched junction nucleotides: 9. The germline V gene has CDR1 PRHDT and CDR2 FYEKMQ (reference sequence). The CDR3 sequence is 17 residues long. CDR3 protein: CASSILAGGLTTDTQYF. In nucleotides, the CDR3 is TGTGCCAGCAGCATTTTAGCGGGGGGGCTGACCACAGATACGCAGTATTTT.

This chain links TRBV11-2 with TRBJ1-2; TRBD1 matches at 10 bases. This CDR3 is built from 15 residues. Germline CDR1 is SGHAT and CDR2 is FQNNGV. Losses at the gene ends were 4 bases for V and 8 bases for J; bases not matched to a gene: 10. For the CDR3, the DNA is TGTGCCAGCAGCTCCCTCAGACAGGGGGCGCGAGGCTACACCTTC. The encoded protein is CASSSLRQGARGYTF.

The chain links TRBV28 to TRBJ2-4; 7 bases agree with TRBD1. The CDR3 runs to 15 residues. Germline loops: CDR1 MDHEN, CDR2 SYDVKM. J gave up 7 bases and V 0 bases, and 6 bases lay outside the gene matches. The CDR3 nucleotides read TGTGCCAGCAGTTTATGGGCCGGGACAGCCAACATTCAGTACTTC. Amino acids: CASSLWAGTANIQYF. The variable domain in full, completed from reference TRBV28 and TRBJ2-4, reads DVKVTQSSRYLVKRTGEKVFLECVQDMDHENMFWYRQDPGLGLRLIYFSYDVKMKEKGDIPEGYSVSREKKERFSLILESASTNQTSMYLCASSLWAGTANIQYFGAGTRLSVL.

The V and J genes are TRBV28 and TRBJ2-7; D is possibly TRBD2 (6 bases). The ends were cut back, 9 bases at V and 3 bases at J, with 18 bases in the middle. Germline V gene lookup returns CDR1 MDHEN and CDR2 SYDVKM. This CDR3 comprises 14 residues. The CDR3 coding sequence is TGTGCCAGTTTCGGGGGAGCGGAAATCTACGAGCAGTACTTC. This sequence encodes CASFGGAEIYEQYF.

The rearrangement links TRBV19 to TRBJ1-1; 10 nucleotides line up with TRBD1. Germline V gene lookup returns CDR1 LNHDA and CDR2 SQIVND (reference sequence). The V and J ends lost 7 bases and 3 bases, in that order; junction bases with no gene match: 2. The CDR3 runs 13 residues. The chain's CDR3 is CASKTGGYTEAFF. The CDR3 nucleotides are TGTGCCAGTAAGACAGGGGGCTACACTGAAGCTTTCTTT.

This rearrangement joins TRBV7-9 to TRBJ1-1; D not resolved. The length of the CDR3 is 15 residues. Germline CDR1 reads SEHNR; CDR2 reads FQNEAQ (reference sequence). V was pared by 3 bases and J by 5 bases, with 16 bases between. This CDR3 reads CASSLWLGSWTEAFF. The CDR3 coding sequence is TGTGCCAGCAGCTTGTGGCTTGGGAGTTGGACTGAAGCTTTCTTT.

The CDR3 DNA is TGTGCCAGCAGCCCGGACAGGGGCGCAGATACGCAGTATTTT. This encodes CASSPDRGADTQYF. The V call is TRBV7-2, the J call TRBJ2-3; 9 bases map to TRBD1. V shed 5 bases, J shed 4 bases, and the junction held 4 bases outside the gene matches. This CDR3 is 14 amino acids long. Germline V gives CDR1 SGHTA, CDR2 FQGNSA.

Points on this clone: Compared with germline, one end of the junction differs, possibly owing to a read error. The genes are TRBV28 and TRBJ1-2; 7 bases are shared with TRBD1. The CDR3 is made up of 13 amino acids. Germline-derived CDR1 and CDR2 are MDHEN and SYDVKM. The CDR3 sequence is CASSTRDSWGYTF. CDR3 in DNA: TGTGCCAGCAGTACCCGGGACAGCTGGGGCTATACCTTC.

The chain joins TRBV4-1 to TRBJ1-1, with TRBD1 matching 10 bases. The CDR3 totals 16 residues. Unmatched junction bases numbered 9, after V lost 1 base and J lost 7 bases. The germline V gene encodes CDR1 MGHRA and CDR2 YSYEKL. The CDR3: CASSQGLGTGASEAFF. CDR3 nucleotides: TGCGCCAGCAGCCAAGGATTAGGGACAGGGGCGAGTGAAGCTTTCTTT.

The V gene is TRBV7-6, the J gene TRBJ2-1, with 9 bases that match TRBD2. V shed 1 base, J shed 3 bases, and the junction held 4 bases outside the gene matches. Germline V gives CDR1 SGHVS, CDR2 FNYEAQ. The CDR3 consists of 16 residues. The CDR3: CASSLGLAALYNEQFF. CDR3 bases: TGTGCCAGCAGCTTAGGACTAGCGGCCCTCTACAATGAGCAGTTCTTC.

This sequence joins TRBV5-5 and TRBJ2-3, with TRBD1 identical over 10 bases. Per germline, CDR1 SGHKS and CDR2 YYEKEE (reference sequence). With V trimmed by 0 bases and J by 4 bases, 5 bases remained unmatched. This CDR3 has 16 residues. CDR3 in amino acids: CASSLGGTGASDTQYF. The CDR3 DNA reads TGTGCCAGCAGCTTGGGTGGGACAGGGGCATCAGATACGCAGTATTTT. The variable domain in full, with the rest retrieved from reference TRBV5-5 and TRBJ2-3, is DAGVTQSPTHLIKTRGQQVTLRCSPISGHKSVSWYQQVLGQGPQFIFQYYEKEERGRGNFPDRFSARQFPNYSSELNVNALLLGDSALYLCASSLGGTGASDTQYFGPGTRLTVL.

CDR3 in DNA: TGTGCCAGCAGCAAAGAAGGGACTAGCAGCAACAATGAGCAGTTCTTC. It yields the protein CASSKEGTSSNNEQFF. The chain is built from TRBV21-1 and TRBJ2-1; the D call of TRBD2 is as the table states it, not checked on the DNA. TRBV21-1 represents a pseudogene. CDR3 length: 16 residues.

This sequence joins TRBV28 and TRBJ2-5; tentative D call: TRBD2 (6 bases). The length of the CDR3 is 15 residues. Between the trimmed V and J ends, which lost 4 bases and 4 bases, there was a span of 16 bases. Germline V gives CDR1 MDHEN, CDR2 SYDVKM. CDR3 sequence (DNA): TGTGCCAGCAGTTCGGCTAGCGTAGAAGGAGAGACCCAGTACTTC. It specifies CASSSASVEGETQYF.

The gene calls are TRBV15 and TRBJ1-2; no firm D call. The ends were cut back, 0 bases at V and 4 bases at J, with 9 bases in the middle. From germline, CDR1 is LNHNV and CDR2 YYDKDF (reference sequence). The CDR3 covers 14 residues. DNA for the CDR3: TGTGCCACCAGCAGAGACAGGTTTTTCTATGGCTACACCTTC. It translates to CATSRDRFFYGYTF.

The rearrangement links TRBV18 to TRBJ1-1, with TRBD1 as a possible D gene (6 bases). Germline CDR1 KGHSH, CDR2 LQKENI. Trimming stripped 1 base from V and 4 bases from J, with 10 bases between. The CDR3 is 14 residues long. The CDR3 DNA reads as TGTGCCAGCTCACCACAACAGGGTGTCACTGAAGCTTTCTTT. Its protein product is CASSPQQGVTEAFF.

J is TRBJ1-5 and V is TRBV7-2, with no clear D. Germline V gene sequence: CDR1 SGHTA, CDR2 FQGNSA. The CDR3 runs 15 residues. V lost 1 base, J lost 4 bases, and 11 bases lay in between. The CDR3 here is CASSLDWRVNQPQHF. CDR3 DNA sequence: TGTGCCAGCAGCTTAGATTGGAGGGTAAATCAGCCCCAGCATTTT.

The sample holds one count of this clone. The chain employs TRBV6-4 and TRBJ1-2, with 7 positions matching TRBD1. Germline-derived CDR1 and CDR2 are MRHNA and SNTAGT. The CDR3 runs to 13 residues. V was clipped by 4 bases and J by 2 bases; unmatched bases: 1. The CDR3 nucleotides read TGTGCCAGCAGTGCGGGACAGAACTATGGCTACACCTTC. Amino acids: CASSAGQNYGYTF.

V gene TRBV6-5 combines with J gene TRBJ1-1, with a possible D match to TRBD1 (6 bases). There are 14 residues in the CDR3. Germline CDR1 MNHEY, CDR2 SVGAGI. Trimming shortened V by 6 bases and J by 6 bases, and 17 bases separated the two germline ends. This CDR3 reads CASRRRQDIAEAFF. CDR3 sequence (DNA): TGTGCCAGCAGGCGAAGACAGGACATCGCTGAAGCTTTCTTT.

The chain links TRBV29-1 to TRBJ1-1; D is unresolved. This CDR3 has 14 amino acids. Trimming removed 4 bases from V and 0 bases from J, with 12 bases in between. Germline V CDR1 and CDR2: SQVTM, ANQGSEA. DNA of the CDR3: TGCAGCGTTGCCCGCGGACTCTTGAACACTGAAGCTTTCTTT. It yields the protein CSVARGLLNTEAFF.

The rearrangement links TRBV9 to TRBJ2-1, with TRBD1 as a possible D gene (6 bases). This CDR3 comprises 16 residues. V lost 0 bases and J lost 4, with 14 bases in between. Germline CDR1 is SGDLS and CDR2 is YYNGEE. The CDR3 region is CASSVEGVSGYNEQFF. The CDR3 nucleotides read TGTGCCAGCAGCGTAGAGGGGGTATCTGGTTACAATGAGCAGTTCTTC.

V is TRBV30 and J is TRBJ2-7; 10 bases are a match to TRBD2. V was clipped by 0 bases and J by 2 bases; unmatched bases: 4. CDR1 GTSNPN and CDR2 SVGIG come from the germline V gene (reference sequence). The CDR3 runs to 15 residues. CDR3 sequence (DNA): TGTGCCTGGAGTGTTACTAGCGGGGCTGCCTACGAGCAGTACTTC. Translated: CAWSVTSGAAYEQYF.